A single sample gave rise to the 17 T cell receptor beta chains below, sequenced in a study of response to subunit inactivated influenza vaccine. TCRdb reanalysed the RT-PCR reads using MiXCR and keeps one entry per CDR3 protein. The sample includes approximately 290,000 distinct CDR3 sequences, approximately 23% seen only once; the top ten take 10%. This sample comprised PBMCs from blood, obtained roughly 20 months after vaccination. These receptors were obtained from a man aged 50-75 years who received an inactivated influenza vaccine.

The V call is TRBV2, the J call TRBJ1-5; TRBD1 matches 7 bases. Germline V lookup: CDR1 SNHLY, CDR2 FYNNEI. This CDR3 is built from 13 residues. V was pared by 6 bases and J by 9 bases, with 8 bases of the junction left unmatched. The CDR3 DNA follows: TGTGCCAGCAGCTACAGGGGATCCGGGCCCCAGCATTTT. This encodes CASSYRGSGPQHF.

This clonotype has at least ten counts. V usage is TRBV10-3 and J usage is TRBJ1-2; no reliable D call. Germline loops: CDR1 ENHRY, CDR2 SYGVKD. Trimming stripped 4 bases from V and 5 bases from J, with 11 bases between. The CDR3 consists of 13 residues. This CDR3 is CAISVDTRYGYTF. CDR3 sequence (DNA): TGTGCCATCAGTGTAGATACCCGTTATGGCTACACCTTC.

The CDR3 here is CATSRDLDTGELFF. DNA of the CDR3: TGTGCCACCAGCAGAGATTTGGACACCGGGGAGCTGTTTTTT. The chain recombines TRBV15 with TRBJ2-2; D ambiguous. The V end lost 0 bases, the J end lost 3 bases, and 5 bases lay between the germline ends. CDR1 LNHNV and CDR2 YYDKDF come from the germline V gene (reference sequence). This CDR3 has 14 residues.

In its sample, this clonotype was seen a few times. This chain joins TRBV7-9 and TRBJ1-1; maybe TRBD1 (5 bases). The germline CDR1 and CDR2 sequences are SEHNR and FQNEAQ (reference sequence). The CDR3 extends over 14 amino acids. The V and J ends lost 5 bases and 4 bases respectively, with 14 bases between them. Here the CDR3 reads CASSRGRESTEAFF. DNA for the CDR3: TGTGCCAGCAGCCGGGGCAGGGAGAGCACTGAAGCTTTCTTT.

This clonotype was recorded a few times. The chain is built from TRBV20-1 and TRBJ1-5; D gene uncertain. CDR1 is DFQATT and CDR2 is SNEGSKA in the germline V gene (reference sequence). V was pared by 3 bases and J by 5 bases, with 8 bases between. CDR3 length equals 12 residues. CDR3 coding DNA: TGCAGTGCTAGTCGGGTGGATCAGCCCCAGCATTTT. Protein: CSASRVDQPQHF.

This clonotype was seen a handful of times. This chain connects TRBV5-8 to TRBJ2-2; D is uncertain. Germline assignment: CDR1 SGHTS and CDR2 YDEGEE. V was cut by 1 base and J by 6 bases, with 7 bases left in between. The CDR3 is 13 amino acids. The CDR3 here is CASSLMGAGELFF. DNA for the CDR3: TGTGCCAGCAGCTTGATGGGTGCCGGGGAGCTGTTTTTT.

The chain uses TRBV6-1 and TRBJ1-2; no reliable D call. The length of the CDR3 is 15 residues. Germline V gene lookup returns CDR1 MNHNS and CDR2 SASEGT. With 4 bases removed from V and 1 base from J, the gap between germline ends came to 13 bases. Here the CDR3 reads CASSGYRDYNYGYTF. Here the CDR3 DNA reads TGTGCCAGCAGTGGATACAGAGACTATAACTATGGCTACACCTTC.

This clonotype came up many times. The CDR3 sequence: CASSTSTGLNYGYTF. The CDR3 bases are TGTGCCAGCAGTACCTCAACAGGACTTAACTATGGCTACACCTTC. This chain joins TRBV6-1 and TRBJ1-2; a possible D gene is TRBD1 (5 bases). The CDR3 length is 15 residues. The germline V and J ends were trimmed by 5 bases and 1 base, with 14 bases remaining between them. The germline gives CDR1 MNHNS, CDR2 SASEGT.

The chain recombines TRBV18 with TRBJ2-5, with a tentative D call TRBD1 (5 bases). The V gene lost 3 bases and the J gene lost 5 bases, with 16 bases spanning the gap. The CDR3 totals 15 residues. CDR1 is KGHSH and CDR2 is LQKENI in the germline V gene. The CDR3 coding sequence is TGTGCCAGCTCACCCGGGTCCAGGGCTGGGGAGACCCAGTACTTC. It is translated as CASSPGSRAGETQYF.

V is TRBV3-1 and J is TRBJ2-5, with 7 bases that match TRBD1. Germline lookup yields CDR1 LGHDT and CDR2 YNNKEL (reference sequence). The CDR3 spans 14 residues. J was trimmed by 5 bases and V by 3 bases; bases with no gene match: 6. CDR3 sequence reads: CASSHDRVVETQYF. The DNA for the CDR3 is TGTGCCAGCAGCCACGACAGGGTGGTGGAGACCCAGTACTTC.

The J gene is TRBJ2-3, the V gene TRBV11-2, with TRBD1 matching over 7 bases. The CDR3 runs to 14 residues. V shed 6 bases, J shed 0 bases, and the junction held 3 bases outside the gene matches. Germline loops: CDR1 SGHAT, CDR2 FQNNGV. In DNA form, the CDR3 reads TGTGCCAGCAGACAGGGGACCAGCACAGATACGCAGTATTTT. Its protein product is CASRQGTSTDTQYF.

The chain combines TRBV6-1 with TRBJ1-1; D gene uncertain. The CDR3 sequence is 13 residues long. Germline V CDR1 and CDR2: MNHNS, SASEGT. Trimming took off 7 bases at V and 5 bases at J, with 14 bases between the two ends. CDR3: CASNQRVGTEAFF. In DNA form, the CDR3 reads TGTGCCAGCAATCAACGGGTAGGGACTGAAGCTTTCTTT.

This clonotype was counted at least ten times. The chain couples TRBV20-1 to TRBJ1-5; TRBD1 is a possible D gene (6 bases). The CDR3 runs to 13 residues. V was shortened by 1 base and J by 2 bases, with 6 bases between the two germline ends. In germline, CDR1 is DFQATT, CDR2 SNEGSKA (reference sequence). In nucleotides, the CDR3 is TGCAGTGCTAGAGGGACAGGCAATCAGCCCCAGCATTTT. This encodes CSARGTGNQPQHF.

This clonotype was seen only a few times. The chain is built from TRBV6-5 and TRBJ1-1; D is perhaps TRBD1 (5 bases). This CDR3 spans 15 amino acids. V lost 2 bases and J 0 bases, leaving 10 bases between the germline ends. Germline V gives CDR1 MNHEY, CDR2 SVGAGI. Written as DNA, the CDR3 is TGTGCCAGCAGTTACCGGGGGGTAATGAACACTGAAGCTTTCTTT. Translation gives CASSYRGVMNTEAFF.

This clonotype has ten or more counts. The chain has TRBV4-1 and TRBJ1-2, with a weak D call TRBD1 (5 bases). Trimming took off 6 bases at V and 4 bases at J, with 15 bases between the two ends. This CDR3 contains 14 residues. Germline-derived CDR1 and CDR2 are MGHRA and YSYEKL. The CDR3 DNA is TGCGCCAGCAGACGACCGGGGGTCGGCTATGGCTACACCTTC. Protein product: CASRRPGVGYGYTF.

CDR3 loop: CAISESGVAGETQYF. The CDR3 region has the DNA TGTGCCATCAGTGAGTCGGGAGTTGCTGGAGAGACCCAGTACTTC. This chain links TRBV10-3 with TRBJ2-5; TRBD2 might be the D (5 bases). This CDR3 comprises 15 residues. The germline gives CDR1 ENHRY, CDR2 SYGVKD. The V end lost 0 bases, the J end lost 4 bases, and 12 bases lay between the germline ends.

The chain carries TRBV6-2 or TRBV6-3 and TRBJ2-1; D possibly corresponds to TRBD2 (5 bases). Germline loops: CDR1 MNHEY, CDR2 SVGEGT. The CDR3 totals 15 residues. Trimming pared 6 bases from V and 7 bases from J, leaving 19 bases between. The CDR3 reads CASSRESRRMNEQFF. The CDR3 DNA reads as TGTGCCAGCAGCCGGGAATCCCGGCGAATGAATGAGCAGTTCTTC.